This T cell receptor beta chain was sequenced in a study of cytomegalovirus exposure and HLA in healthy donors. Use of 60 Vbeta and 13 Jbeta primers characterized the PCR. Some clones are missing from TCRdb's copy, which holds only in-frame ones; the method was immunoSEQ multiplex PCR. The sample has 100,000 to 150,000 clones, and its top ten clones hold more than 1%. Points on this clone: Its antigen remains unidentified.

Findings and caveats of the study: A later examination showed that TCR association rates differed by HLA locus, with DRB1 most and HLA-C fewest. Within the data, a cluster of highly shared sequence variants was likely a sequencing artifact.

Germline V gives CDR1 LNHDA, CDR2 SQIVND (reference sequence). The CDR3 has 15 residues. V was pared by 2 bases and J by 1 base, with 10 bases between. This sequence joins TRBV19 and TRBJ2-3, with D unclear. Sample: PBMCs. This clonotype was sampled from a man in his late teens or twenties in good health and CMV-seronegative. The CDR3 loop reads CASSIIPIGTDTQYF. Here the CDR3 DNA reads TGTGCCAGTAGTATAATCCCTATAGGCACAGATACGCAGTATTTT.